The entry below gives a single TCR beta chain sequence along with its context. The data stem from a study of T cell responses to AZD1222 COVID-19 vaccine. The repertoire was sequenced with immunoSEQ multiplex PCR; TCRdb's copy has only in-frame clones and lacks some. The profile shows 160,000 or so clones, under 95% of them singletons. Material: peripheral blood, obtained 28 days after the second AZD1222 dose. The clonotype comes from an adult who received the AZD1222 COVID-19 vaccine.

CDR3 DNA sequence: TGTGCCAGCAGCTTACTTCGGGGGAATGAGCAGTTCTTC. Its translation: CASSLLRGNEQFF. This chain uses TRBV7-3 with TRBJ2-1, with a weak D call TRBD2 (6 bases). The CDR3 covers 13 residues. V was pared by 2 bases and J by 7 bases, with 9 bases between. The germline CDR1 and CDR2 sequences are SGHTA and FQGTGA.